Below are 18 T cell receptor beta chains sequenced from a single sample in a study of monozygotic twins with cystic fibrosis. Data came from immunoSEQ multiplex PCR; TCRdb stores just in-frame clones and leaves some out. The sample has fewer than 30,000 clones, roughly 96% seen once. The specimen was blood. All receptors derive from a girl aged 2 to 9 with cystic fibrosis.

The chain carries TRBV23-1 and TRBJ2-3; D uncertain. TRBV23-1 has ORF status, its function being uncertain. This CDR3 spans 10 amino acids. The V end lost 7 bases, the J end lost 4 bases, and 3 bases lay between the germline ends. The CDR3 coding sequence is TGCGCCAGCACTGCAGATACGCAGTATTTT. This gives the protein CASTADTQYF.

The table lists this clone with a count of one. The chain couples TRBV30 to TRBJ2-1, with D unresolved. V was shortened by 3 bases and J by 6 bases, with 18 bases between the two germline ends. The length of the CDR3 is 15 residues. Germline V gives CDR1 GTSNPN, CDR2 SVGIG (reference sequence). CDR3 loop: CAWSPLNGLRNEQFF. Written as DNA, the CDR3 is TGTGCCTGGAGCCCCTTAAACGGGTTACGCAATGAGCAGTTCTTC.

The rearrangement links TRBV9 to TRBJ2-2; the D call may be TRBD1 or TRBD2 (5 bases each). Germline assignment: CDR1 SGDLS and CDR2 YYNGEE. The CDR3 runs 16 residues. The V end was cut by 0 bases, the J end by 6 bases, with 15 bases between. The CDR3 nucleotides read TGTGCCAGCAGCGTAGCACTAGGGGTTGGCTCCGGGGAGCTGTTTTTT. This sequence encodes CASSVALGVGSGELFF.

CDR3 protein: CASSITASLNTEAFF. The CDR3 bases are TGTGCCAGTAGTATTACTGCCAGCTTGAACACTGAAGCTTTCTTT. The chain links TRBV19 to TRBJ1-1; D not resolved. The CDR3 has 15 residues. CDR1 LNHDA and CDR2 SQIVND come from the germline V gene (reference sequence). Trimming removed 3 bases at V and 0 bases at J, with 11 bases between.

This CDR3 is CASRGGGTKNTEAFF. CDR3 coding DNA: TGTGCCAGCAGGGGGGGAGGGACAAAGAACACTGAAGCTTTCTTT. The genes are TRBV25-1 and TRBJ1-1; possible D gene TRBD1, 6 bases. Trimming took off 6 bases at V and 1 base at J, with 15 bases between the two ends. CDR1 is MGHDK and CDR2 is SYGVNS in the germline V gene. The CDR3 has 15 amino acids.

The chain has TRBV2 and TRBJ1-5; no definite D call. Germline values: CDR1 SNHLY, CDR2 FYNNEI. The CDR3 extends over 13 amino acids. With 7 bases removed from V and 3 bases from J, the gap between germline ends came to 10 bases. The CDR3 loop reads CASKNDNNQPQHF. DNA for the CDR3: TGTGCCAGCAAGAATGACAACAATCAGCCCCAGCATTTT.

This sequence joins TRBV7-3 and TRBJ2-7; no firm D call. CDR3 size: 11 residues. Germline CDR1 reads SGHTA; CDR2 reads FQGTGA. Trimming removed 8 bases from V and 6 bases from J, with 11 bases in between. This CDR3 reads CASGSGVEQYF. CDR3 in DNA: TGTGCCAGCGGATCCGGAGTCGAGCAGTACTTC.

The genes are TRBV5-1 and TRBJ2-3, with TRBD2 identical over 8 bases. Germline values: CDR1 SGHRS, CDR2 YFSETQ. There are 17 residues in the CDR3. Trimming at V came to 1 base and at J to 1 base, leaving 8 bases not matched to a gene. The CDR3, as DNA: TGCGCCAGCAGCTTGTTGCTAGCGGGTGCTGGCACAGATACGCAGTATTTT. It is translated as CASSLLLAGAGTDTQYF.

The CDR3, as DNA: TGTGCCAGCAGCGCTAGCGGGAGAGGCCACGAGCAGTACTTC. Protein product: CASSASGRGHEQYF. The genes are TRBV9 and TRBJ2-7; TRBD2 matches at 10 bases. With 3 bases clipped from V and 5 bases from J, the junction kept 5 bases outside the gene matches. This CDR3 contains 14 residues. Germline values: CDR1 SGDLS, CDR2 YYNGEE.

The CDR3 DNA is TGCAGTGCCGGTACGCAGTATTTT. Encoded protein: CSAGTQYF. The V call is TRBV20-1, the J call TRBJ2-3; D gene unclear. V was shortened by 6 bases and J by 8 bases, with 3 bases between the two germline ends. Germline V gene data show CDR1 as DFQATT and CDR2 as SNEGSKA (reference sequence). The CDR3 has 8 residues.

The chain couples TRBV6-4 to TRBJ2-3; the match to TRBD2 covers 10 bases. After removal of 4 bases from V and 5 bases from J, the junction contained 6 bases not matched to a gene. The CDR3 is 15 amino acids. Germline-derived CDR1 and CDR2 are MRHNA and SNTAGT. The CDR3 sequence: CASSGTSGQGDTQYF. For the CDR3, the DNA is TGTGCCAGCAGTGGGACTAGCGGTCAAGGAGATACGCAGTATTTT.

The chain has TRBV21-1 and TRBJ2-7; no check of the table's D call, TRBD1, against the DNA was made. TRBV21-1 is a pseudogene. This CDR3 comprises 13 residues. The chain's CDR3 is CASSTGHCGEQYF. The CDR3 DNA follows: TGTGCCAGCAGCACGGGACACTGCGGCGAGCAGTACTTC.

The CDR3 DNA reads as TGTGCCAGCAGTTTAGGACCGAACACCTACGAGCAGTACTTC. This encodes CASSLGPNTYEQYF. V gene TRBV27 combines with J gene TRBJ2-7; D not resolved. With 2 bases removed from V and 2 bases from J, the gap between germline ends came to 10 bases. The CDR3 has 14 residues. CDR1 is MNHEY and CDR2 is SMNVEV in the germline V gene (reference sequence).

This sequence joins TRBV4-3 and TRBJ1-2; possibly TRBD1 for D (5 bases). In germline, CDR1 is LGHNA, CDR2 YSLEER. Deletions cut 2 bases from V and 5 bases from J, with 18 bases between. This CDR3 spans 16 amino acids. CDR3 loop: CASSQHAGDGKYGYTF. In DNA, the CDR3 is TGCGCCAGCAGCCAACACGCGGGGGACGGTAAATATGGCTACACCTTC.

This clone was detected only once. The V call is TRBV7-2, the J call TRBJ2-7, with TRBD1 matching 8 bases. V dropped 5 bases and J dropped 7; count of bases not matched to a gene: 19. The CDR3 has 17 amino acids. CDR1 is SGHTA, CDR2 FQGNSA, per germline. CDR3 sequence: CASSPQGARSPVAEQYF. In DNA, the CDR3 is TGTGCCAGCAGCCCTCAGGGGGCGAGGTCCCCCGTCGCTGAGCAGTACTTC.

The rearrangement links TRBV28 to TRBJ2-7, with unresolved D. Germline V gene sequence: CDR1 MDHEN, CDR2 SYDVKM. With 9 bases removed from V and 1 base from J, the gap between germline ends came to 13 bases. The CDR3 spans 13 residues. CDR3 residues: CASLRTPSYEQYF. The CDR3 nucleotides are TGTGCCAGTCTCCGGACCCCTTCCTACGAGCAGTACTTC.

The chain is built from TRBV5-8 and TRBJ2-2, with D unresolved. V was clipped by 4 bases and J by 0 bases, with 10 bases between them. The CDR3 loop spans 15 amino acids. Per germline, CDR1 SGHTS and CDR2 YDEGEE. The DNA for the CDR3 is TGTGCCAGCAGCCTGAGGACGGCGAACACCGGGGAGCTGTTTTTT. Translating it yields CASSLRTANTGELFF. Full variable domain (remainder filled in from reference TRBV5-8 and TRBJ2-2): EAGVTQSPTHLIKTRGQQATLRCSPISGHTSVYWYQQALGLGLQFLLWYDEGEERNRGNFPPRFSGRQFPNYSSELNVNALELEDSALYLCASSLRTANTGELFFGEGSRLTVL.

This rearrangement joins TRBV5-1 to TRBJ1-2; 12 bases fit TRBD1. The ends lost 1 base at V and 8 bases at J; junction bases unmatched: 3. CDR3 size: 14 residues. Germline values: CDR1 SGHRS, CDR2 YFSETQ. CDR3 loop: CASSLSGTGGGYTF. CDR3 nucleotides: TGCGCCAGCAGCTTGTCTGGGACAGGGGGCGGCTACACCTTC.